Below are 31 T cell receptor beta chains sequenced from a single sample in a study of T-cell reconstitution after alpha-beta-depleted transplantation in children. Unique molecular identifiers were incorporated during preparation of the TCRbeta library. TCRdb recomputed calls from the PCR reads with MiXCR, one row per CDR3 protein. The profile shows around 340,000 distinct CDR3 sequences, roughly 14% of them singletons. The starting material was PBMCs, obtained from the stem cell graft. These receptor sequences come from a human donor who donated a stem cell graft to a child with Fanconi anemia.

The table lists this clonotype with a few counts. J is TRBJ2-1 and V is TRBV7-6, with a possible D match to TRBD2 (5 bases). The V gene lost 4 bases and the J gene lost 6 bases, with 16 bases spanning the gap. This CDR3 spans 15 amino acids. The germline V gene has CDR1 SGHVS and CDR2 FNYEAQ. The CDR3 sequence is CASSSRGRTLNEQFF. The CDR3 bases are TGTGCCAGCAGCTCTCGGGGTCGAACCCTCAATGAGCAGTTCTTC.

The rearrangement uses TRBV11-2 and TRBJ2-2, with TRBD1 matching over 8 bases. Germline V gene data show CDR1 as SGHAT and CDR2 as FQNNGV. V trimming: 5 bases; J trimming: 3 bases; junction bases outside the gene matches: 5. This CDR3 contains 15 residues. The CDR3 DNA is TGTGCCAGCAGCGTCCGGGACAGGTACACCGGGGAGCTGTTTTTT. Residues: CASSVRDRYTGELFF.

This rearrangement joins TRBV5-4 to TRBJ2-6; D not resolved. This CDR3 is 12 amino acids long. Germline V CDR1 and CDR2: SGHNT, YYREEE (reference sequence). Trimming left V 7 bases short and J 2 bases short, with 4 bases between. CDR3 protein: CASAAGANVLTF. The DNA for the CDR3 is TGTGCCAGCGCTGCTGGGGCCAACGTCCTGACTTTC.

The J gene is TRBJ2-5, the V gene TRBV28; D might be TRBD1 or TRBD2, each matching 6 bases. CDR1 MDHEN and CDR2 SYDVKM come from the germline V gene. This CDR3 is 14 amino acids long. Trimming stripped 6 bases from V and 5 bases from J, with 16 bases between. CDR3: CASSRDTRGETQYF. The CDR3 DNA sequence: TGTGCCAGCAGCAGGGACACCCGGGGGGAGACCCAGTACTTC.

The rearrangement uses TRBV11-2 and TRBJ2-7; 8 positions agree with TRBD1. The CDR3 spans 13 residues. The germline CDR1 and CDR2 sequences are SGHAT and FQNNGV. The junction had 2 bases not matched to a gene; V was cut back by 2 bases and J by 5 bases. CDR3 region: CASSLMTGDEQYV. CDR3 nucleotides: TGTGCCAGCAGCTTAATGACAGGGGACGAGCAGTACGTC.

This clonotype was detected ten times or more. This chain links TRBV6-1 with TRBJ1-2, with D possibly TRBD1 on 5 matching bases. The V gene lost 4 bases and the J gene lost 4 bases, with 13 bases spanning the gap. This CDR3 contains 14 residues. CDR1 is MNHNS, CDR2 SASEGT, per germline. The CDR3 sequence is CASSVQSGGYGYTF. CDR3 sequence (DNA): TGTGCCAGCAGTGTCCAATCGGGGGGCTATGGCTACACCTTC.

This clonotype has more than one count but fewer than ten. The rearrangement links TRBV7-9 to TRBJ2-2; 7 nucleotides line up with TRBD1. Trimming removed 4 bases from V and 7 bases from J; junction bases left unmatched: 3. Germline V gene sequence: CDR1 SEHNR, CDR2 FQNEAQ (reference sequence). The CDR3 is made up of 13 amino acids. The CDR3 nucleotides are TGTGCCAGCAGCTATACAGGGGACGGGGAGCTGTTTTTT. It specifies CASSYTGDGELFF.

This clonotype was picked up many times. This chain joins TRBV12-3 or TRBV12-4 and TRBJ1-5, with unresolved D. The CDR3 consists of 15 residues. Trimming stripped 3 bases from V and 1 base from J, with 10 bases between. The CDR3 protein is CASSFLGGSNQPQHF. The DNA for the CDR3 is TGTGCCAGCAGTTTCTTGGGTGGGAGCAATCAGCCCCAGCATTTT.

This clonotype was picked up many times. This chain joins TRBV7-6 and TRBJ2-3; 9 positions match TRBD2. From germline, CDR1 is SGHVS and CDR2 FNYEAQ. The CDR3 consists of 16 residues. V shed 4 bases, J shed 3 bases, and the junction held 8 bases outside the gene matches. The CDR3 region has the DNA TGTGCCAGCAGCTCGCACCCGGGACTAGCAACAGATACGCAGTATTTT. Encoded protein: CASSSHPGLATDTQYF.

This clonotype appeared a few times. The genes are TRBV2 and TRBJ1-4; the D is unclear. Trimming shortened V by 3 bases and J by 10 bases, and 12 bases separated the two germline ends. The CDR3 length is 13 residues. Germline CDR1 is SNHLY and CDR2 is FYNNEI. CDR3 DNA sequence: TGTGCCAGCAGTGAGTCGGGAGGAGGAAAACTGTTTTTT. Translated, it gives CASSESGGGKLFF.

In its sample, this clonotype was seen many times. The chain links TRBV4-3 to TRBJ2-7; D might be TRBD2 (5 bases). Per germline, CDR1 LGHNA and CDR2 YSLEER. V shed 0 bases and J shed 3 bases, with 9 bases lying between them. CDR3 length: 14 amino acids. CDR3 sequence reads: CASSQEEELYEQYF. The CDR3 coding sequence is TGCGCCAGCAGCCAAGAGGAGGAGCTCTACGAGCAGTACTTC.

The V call is TRBV20-1, the J call TRBJ2-1; 7 bases are shared with TRBD2. Looked up from germline, CDR1 is DFQATT and CDR2 is SNEGSKA (reference sequence). The trim removed 6 bases at V and 6 bases at J, leaving 8 bases unmatched. This CDR3 comprises 13 residues. The CDR3 DNA is TGCAGTGCCAAATTGGCGGGGGTCAATGAGCAGTTCTTC. This translates into CSAKLAGVNEQFF.

The chain employs TRBV11-2 and TRBJ1-5; no clear D gene. CDR3 length equals 13 residues. The germline V gene has CDR1 SGHAT and CDR2 FQNNGV. Trimming removed 4 bases at V and 7 bases at J, with 11 bases between. The CDR3 DNA reads as TGTGCCAGCAGCTCCCAAACAGACCAGCCCCAGCATTTT. This translates into CASSSQTDQPQHF.

This clonotype was seen more than once but under ten times. The chain recombines TRBV6-2 or TRBV6-3 with TRBJ1-1; no firm D call. From germline, CDR1 is MNHEY and CDR2 SVGEGT. V lost 4 bases and J 6 bases, leaving 12 bases between the germline ends. The length of the CDR3 is 13 residues. CDR3 nucleotide sequence: TGTGCCAGCAGTTTACGACCTCACGCTGAAGCTTTCTTT. Translated: CASSLRPHAEAFF.

The chain combines TRBV12-3 or TRBV12-4 with TRBJ1-2; D may be TRBD1 (6 bases). CDR3 length: 11 amino acids. Trimming removed 5 bases at V and 11 bases at J, with 12 bases between. CDR3 region: CASSQRQAYTF. CDR3 in DNA: TGTGCCAGCAGTCAGAGACAGGCGTACACCTTC.

V is TRBV5-1 and J is TRBJ2-2; 9 bases are a match to TRBD1. This CDR3 contains 16 residues. From germline, CDR1 is SGHRS and CDR2 YFSETQ. V shed 1 base and J 6 bases; nucleotides not matched to a gene: 7. CDR3 amino acids: CASSLLTGGIAGELFF. DNA for the CDR3: TGCGCCAGCAGCTTGTTAACAGGGGGCATCGCCGGGGAGCTGTTTTTT.

V and J are TRBV14 and TRBJ2-3; D gene ambiguous. Trimming removed 4 bases from V and 2 bases from J, with 10 bases in between. The CDR3 extends over 14 amino acids. The germline V gene encodes CDR1 SGHDN and CDR2 FVKESK. CDR3 residues: CASSPGSFTDTQYF. In DNA, the CDR3 is TGTGCCAGCAGCCCTGGCAGCTTCACAGATACGCAGTATTTT.

This clonotype was seen repeatedly, ten times or more. This chain uses TRBV7-9 with TRBJ2-1; tentatively, D is TRBD1 (5 bases). Germline CDR1 SEHNR, CDR2 FQNEAQ (reference sequence). This CDR3 has 13 residues. Trimming cost V 6 bases and J 2 bases, with 8 bases left between them. CDR3 region: CASRQAAYNEQFF. The CDR3 DNA sequence: TGTGCCAGCAGACAGGCGGCCTACAATGAGCAGTTCTTC.

This clonotype was counted many times. This chain connects TRBV5-1 to TRBJ2-5; D unclear. Germline loops: CDR1 SGHRS, CDR2 YFSETQ. This CDR3 comprises 13 residues. The V end was cut by 2 bases, the J end by 4 bases, with 9 bases between. CDR3 amino acids: CASSFSPRETQYF. The CDR3, as DNA: TGCGCCAGCAGCTTTTCCCCAAGAGAGACCCAGTACTTC.

Many counts were recorded for this clonotype. V and J are TRBV15 and TRBJ2-3; D unresolved. With 2 bases removed from V and 0 bases from J, the gap between germline ends came to 3 bases. Germline V gene lookup returns CDR1 LNHNV and CDR2 YYDKDF (reference sequence). The CDR3 runs 13 residues. DNA for the CDR3: TGTGCCACCAGCAGACCTAGCACAGATACGCAGTATTTT. Amino acids: CATSRPSTDTQYF.

This clonotype was seen a handful of times. V usage is TRBV6-8 and J usage is TRBJ1-1; TRBD1 is a possible D gene (5 bases). CDR3 length: 14 residues. Looked up from germline, CDR1 is MNHGY and CDR2 is SAAAGT. Trimming shortened V by 5 bases and J by 8 bases, and 18 bases separated the two germline ends. The CDR3 bases are TGTGCCAGCAGTGGCAGGGTTAGCACTCCAGAAGCTTTCTTT. This sequence encodes CASSGRVSTPEAFF.

The genes are TRBV4-2 and TRBJ1-1; D not resolved. The CDR3 runs 14 residues. Per germline, CDR1 LGHNA and CDR2 YNFKEQ. Trimming cost V 0 bases and J 7 bases, with 12 bases left between them. CDR3 in DNA: TGTGCCAGCAGCCAAGAAAGGAAGGAACGTGAAGCTTTCTTT. Protein sequence: CASSQERKEREAFF.

This clonotype was found many times. This chain connects TRBV21-1 to TRBJ2-1; the D segment call TRBD2 is taken from the table without a DNA check. TRBV21-1 is a known pseudogene. The CDR3 runs to 16 residues. The CDR3 DNA sequence: TGTGCCAGCAGCCCATCGGGGAGGGGTCCCTACAATGAGCAGTTCTTC. This sequence encodes CASSPSGRGPYNEQFF.

This clonotype was seen only a few times. The V and J genes are TRBV4-3 and TRBJ2-2; 7 bases are a match to TRBD1. The J segment lost 0 bases and the V segment lost 0 bases, leaving 4 bases of the junction unmatched. This CDR3 region has 17 residues. In germline, CDR1 is LGHNA, CDR2 YSLEER. The CDR3 protein is CASSQDSGTANTGELFF. For the CDR3, the DNA is TGCGCCAGCAGCCAAGATAGTGGGACAGCGAACACCGGGGAGCTGTTTTTT.

CDR3 loop: CASSSERDTQYF. The CDR3, as DNA: TGTGCCAGCAGCTCAGAACGAGATACGCAGTATTTT. The chain is built from TRBV5-6 and TRBJ2-3; D is unresolved. V was pared by 3 bases and J by 5 bases, with 7 bases between. The CDR3 is 12 residues long. Germline V CDR1 and CDR2: SGHDT, YYEEEE.

This clonotype was detected only a few times. This chain links TRBV20-1 with TRBJ2-1; D is uncertain. The CDR3 runs to 14 residues. The V end lost 6 bases, the J end lost 1 base, and 13 bases lay between the germline ends. Per the germline V gene, CDR1 is DFQATT and CDR2 is SNEGSKA (reference sequence). The CDR3 loop is CSAPGGRSYNEQFF. As DNA, the CDR3 is TGCAGTGCCCCGGGCGGACGTTCCTACAATGAGCAGTTCTTC.

The V gene is TRBV6-1, the J gene TRBJ1-1; no definite D call. Trimming removed 1 base at V and 7 bases at J, with 13 bases between. The CDR3 covers 14 residues. Germline CDR1 and CDR2: MNHNS and SASEGT. As DNA, the CDR3 is TGTGCCAGCAGTGAAGATCCGATAGTCCGTGAAGCTTTCTTT. Amino acid sequence: CASSEDPIVREAFF.

The chain carries TRBV6-2 or TRBV6-3 and TRBJ1-1; D ambiguous. The CDR3 extends over 15 amino acids. Trimming stripped 5 bases from V and 4 bases from J, with 17 bases between. Germline V gene sequence: CDR1 MNHEY, CDR2 SVGEGT. In DNA, the CDR3 is TGTGCCAGCAGTCGCCTAGGGTTATTGGGCACTGAAGCTTTCTTT. This encodes CASSRLGLLGTEAFF.

This clonotype was seen ten or more times. The chain is built from TRBV29-1 and TRBJ2-5; D may be TRBD1 or TRBD2 (7 bases each). The ends were cut back, 6 bases at V and 5 bases at J, with 16 bases in the middle. The CDR3 length is 13 residues. Germline CDR1 and CDR2: SQVTM and ANQGSEA. DNA for the CDR3: TGCAGCGTGGCGGCAGGGGGAGGGGAGACCCAGTACTTC. It specifies CSVAAGGGETQYF.

This clonotype was seen at least ten times. V and J are TRBV20-1 and TRBJ1-2; tentative D call: TRBD1 (6 bases). CDR3 size: 13 residues. The V gene's germline CDR1 is DFQATT and CDR2 SNEGSKA (reference sequence). The ends were cut back, 6 bases at V and 3 bases at J, with 14 bases in the middle. CDR3 coding DNA: TGCAGTGCAGTCGGACAGCTAGACTATGGCTACACCTTC. It codes for CSAVGQLDYGYTF.

This clonotype occurred many times. The J gene is TRBJ1-1, the V gene TRBV5-1; possible D gene TRBD1, 6 bases. Germline V lookup: CDR1 SGHRS, CDR2 YFSETQ. The CDR3 has 15 residues. V was shortened by 2 bases and J by 1 base, with 12 bases between the two germline ends. CDR3 sequence (DNA): TGCGCCAGCAGCTTTACAGGGTTAGGGAACACTGAAGCTTTCTTT. Translated, it gives CASSFTGLGNTEAFF.